These 10 T cell receptor beta chains were all obtained from the same sample, sequenced in a study of persistence of HIV-infected CD4 T cells. Their specific antigens are unknown. Sequencing used immunoSEQ version 4 in survey mode. The repertoire was sequenced with immunoSEQ multiplex PCR; TCRdb's copy has only in-frame clones and lacks some. The data show 35,000 to 45,000 clones, 85% seen once. An overlapping HIV-1 Gag peptide pool stimulated these cells at roughly 1 ug/peptide/mL. CD40L/CD69 double-negative CD45RO-high memory CD4+ T cells were collected. The input for sequencing was cultured CD4+ T cells from PBMCs, taken from a patient who received antiretroviral therapy. Receptors originate from an adult with HIV. The donor label of this sample is uncertain.

The CDR3 sequence is CASTQGMDSPLHF. CDR3 sequence (DNA): TGTGCCAGCACTCAGGGCATGGATTCACCCCTCCACTTT. The chain has TRBV2 and TRBJ1-6, with D perhaps TRBD1 (5 bases). This CDR3 region has 13 residues. Germline V gene lookup returns CDR1 SNHLY and CDR2 FYNNEI. V was clipped by 7 bases and J by 8 bases, with 12 bases between them.

This clone was observed a few times. The gene calls are TRBV19 and TRBJ1-5; D remains ambiguous. There are 15 residues in the CDR3. Germline V CDR1 and CDR2: LNHDA, SQIVND (reference sequence). Trimming removed 3 bases from V and 4 bases from J, with 13 bases in between. CDR3 sequence (DNA): TGTGCCAGTAGTATCGGAGAGACACAAAATCAGCCCCAGCATTTT. It encodes CASSIGETQNQPQHF.

This sequence joins TRBV5-5 and TRBJ2-7; maybe TRBD1 (5 bases). The CDR3 has 14 amino acids. The V end was cut by 7 bases, the J end by 1 base, with 15 bases between. CDR1 is SGHKS and CDR2 is YYEKEE in the germline V gene (reference sequence). This CDR3 is CASGRRDDSYEQYF. CDR3 nucleotide sequence: TGTGCCAGCGGCCGCAGGGATGATTCCTACGAGCAGTACTTC.

This clone came up once. The chain combines TRBV30 with TRBJ2-2; 8 bases agree with TRBD1. Germline V gene sequence: CDR1 GTSNPN, CDR2 SVGIG (reference sequence). The CDR3 consists of 16 residues. V was clipped by 0 bases and J by 7 bases; unmatched bases: 10. Here the CDR3 reads CAWSVPAGGADGELFF. DNA for the CDR3: TGTGCCTGGAGTGTACCCGCAGGGGGCGCGGACGGGGAGCTGTTTTTT.

The chain uses TRBV30 and TRBJ1-5; D remains unclear. This CDR3 spans 13 amino acids. Trimming took off 0 bases at V and 5 bases at J, with 8 bases between the two ends. Germline assignment: CDR1 GTSNPN and CDR2 SVGIG (reference sequence). CDR3 nucleotide sequence: TGTGCCTGGAGTGTGGGCTTTGATCAGCCCCAGCATTTT. Translation: CAWSVGFDQPQHF.

This clone was observed a few times. The rearrangement uses TRBV7-9 and TRBJ1-1; 9 bases align to TRBD1. The V gene end was trimmed by 5 bases and the J gene end by 5 bases; junction bases not matched to a gene: 12. Germline V gene data show CDR1 as SEHNR and CDR2 as FQNEAQ (reference sequence). This CDR3 comprises 16 residues. The CDR3 nucleotides are TGTGCCAGCAGCCGACTCCCTGGGACAGGGCGGACTGAAGCTTTCTTT. Protein product: CASSRLPGTGRTEAFF. Together with reference TRBV7-9 and TRBJ1-1, the CDR3 gives the full variable domain: DTGVSQNPRHKITKRGQNVTFRCDPISEHNRLYWYRQTLGQGPEFLTYFQNEAQLEKSRLLSDRFSAERPKGSFSTLEIQRTEQGDSAMYLCASSRLPGTGRTEAFFGQGTRLTVV.

This chain connects TRBV7-3 to TRBJ2-1; the match to TRBD2 covers 10 bases. Germline V CDR1 and CDR2: SGHTA, FQGTGA. This CDR3 is built from 16 residues. Trimming took 0 bases from V and 4 from J; bases not matched to a gene: 3. The CDR3 sequence is CASSLTRTSGYNEQFF. Here the CDR3 DNA reads TGTGCCAGCAGCTTAACGAGGACTAGCGGATACAATGAGCAGTTCTTC.

V is TRBV5-6 and J is TRBJ2-2; 12 positions match TRBD2. Germline V gene sequence: CDR1 SGHDT, CDR2 YYEEEE. Trimming removed 4 bases from V and 0 bases from J; junction bases left unmatched: 7. This CDR3 has 18 residues. This CDR3 reads CASSLLLAGGPNTGELFF. The CDR3 nucleotides read TGTGCCAGCAGCCTCCTACTAGCGGGGGGCCCGAACACCGGGGAGCTGTTTTTT.

This clone was detected a few times. The chain has TRBV3-1 (or the pseudogene TRBV3-2) and TRBJ2-3, with 7 bases lining up with TRBD1. The CDR3 totals 15 residues. With V trimmed by 4 bases and J by 0 bases, 4 bases remained unmatched. Germline CDR1 reads LGHDT; CDR2 reads YNNKEL (reference sequence). The DNA for the CDR3 is TGTGCCAGCAGCCCCCGGACAGGAAGCACAGATACGCAGTATTTT. Translation gives CASSPRTGSTDTQYF.

The genes are TRBV9 and TRBJ2-3, with D maybe TRBD2 (7 bases). The CDR3 is 17 residues long. Trimming stripped 4 bases from V and 0 bases from J, with 18 bases between. Germline V gives CDR1 SGDLS, CDR2 YYNGEE. The CDR3 coding sequence is TGTGCCAGCAGCCTGCGCTTGGGGGGGCCTAGCACAGATACGCAGTATTTT. It specifies CASSLRLGGPSTDTQYF.